This section outlines one T cell receptor beta chain sequence together with its context. Measured with immunoSEQ multiplex PCR; TCRdb has only the in-frame clones, and not every one. The repertoire consists of roughly 15,000 clones, with approximately 40% occurring once and the leading ten covering under 2.5%. With around 200,000 irradiated, violet-dye-labeled stimulator cells, around 200,000 CFSE-labeled responder cells were plated. CDR3 length: 18 residues. CDR1 is LGHNA, CDR2 YNFKEQ, per germline. With 3 bases removed from V and 4 bases from J, the gap between germline ends came to 21 bases. This sample is part of a study of graft-versus-host responses after intestinal transplantation. On the study more broadly: Induction with anti-thymocyte globulin, then tacrolimus and steroids for roughly 3 years, was given to all recipients.

The specimen was alloreactive CD8+ T cells from a mixed lymphocyte reaction culture, collected before intestinal transplant. Subset denoted: CFSE-low proliferating T cells sorted from roughly 6-day pre-transplant mixed lymphocyte reaction (GvH or HvG direction). The source of this sequence is a human patient who received an intestinal transplant. The chain couples TRBV4-2 to TRBJ2-2; D remains ambiguous. Here the CDR3 DNA reads TGTGCCAGCAGCCAGGAAGGGATACTTACATCTATCACCGGGGAGCTGTTTTTT. Translated, it gives CASSQEGILTSITGELFF.